This is a list of T cell receptor beta chains from one sample in a study of T cell repertoires in ileal Crohn's disease. TCRdb's table, derived via immunoSEQ multiplex PCR, lists solely in-frame clones and lacks some. This sample has approximately 13,000 clones, with 75% to 80% found just once. The sequenced sample consisted of ileal tissue. These receptors were obtained from an adult with Crohn's disease. CDR3s leave out the opening cysteine and the closing phenylalanine or tryptophan.

J gene	V gene	CDR3 protein
TRBJ2-5	TRBV15	ATSRSRKVQETQY
TRBJ1-1	TRBV4-2	ASSQGDREDTEAF
TRBJ1-6	TRBV29-1	SPWGTGAFSNSPLH
TRBJ1-6	TRBV19	ASSFVGGYNSPLH
TRBJ2-1	TRBV30	AWSYDRNNEQF
TRBJ1-1	TRBV18	ASSPQLDRTEAF
TRBJ1-6	TRBV6-1	ASSERQPQPLH
TRBJ1-3	TRBV30	AWSVLIWNTIY
TRBJ1-4	TRBV7-8	AGGSGGSGEKLF
TRBJ1-2	TRBV30	AWRQGRNYGYT
TRBJ2-1	TRBV5-1	ASSLAAGGPYNEQF
TRBJ1-6	TRBV11-1	ASSWGQGSSPLH
TRBJ2-1	TRBV4-1	ASSQVLGTYYNEQF
TRBJ2-3	TRBV30	AWSVTMIGLAGSDTQY
TRBJ2-7	TRBV15	ATSRGGPYEQY
TRBJ1-4	TRBV19	ASSIYRGSNEKLF
TRBJ1-2	TRBV7-6	ASSQGGDYGYT
TRBJ2-4	TRBV5-1	ASSLGQIVAKNIQY
TRBJ2-5	TRBV7-9	ASSLGRDSQETQY
TRBJ1-1	TRBV18	ASSPRQGNTEAF
TRBJ2-7	TRBV7-9	ASSRGGGDPYEQY